Listed below are T cell receptor beta chains from one sample, sequenced in a study of somatic mutations in cytotoxic T cells in rheumatoid arthritis. The data were produced by immunoSEQ multiplex PCR, yet TCRdb's version contains in-frame clones alone and is incomplete. The sample shows some 25,000 clones, around 76% of them seen only once. The sequenced sample consisted of CD8+ T cells sorted from blood. The receptors stem from a man aged 50 to 60 in good health. Both conserved end residues are part of each CDR3. The order of the fields is D gene, J gene, clone size, V gene, CDR3 protein, CDR3 DNA. The D gene is left open where the match is weak. Clone size is shown for a subset of rows, as once, few, many or a class of expanded clone.

>-|TRBJ2-1|-|TRBV10-3
CAISEPDRSSYNEQFF
TGTGCCATCAGTGAGCCGGACAGAAGCTCCTACAATGAGCAGTTCTTC
>TRBD2|TRBJ2-7|-|TRBV5-4
CASSPLPSGVSYEQYF
TGTGCCAGCAGCCCCCTTCCTAGCGGGGTCTCCTACGAGCAGTACTTC
>-|TRBJ1-2|-|TRBV7-9
CASNYLGGQGYGYTF
TGTGCCAGCAACTACCTGGGGGGGCAGGGCTATGGCTACACCTTC
>-|TRBJ2-7|-|TRBV11-3
CASSSPTGSNSYEQYF
TGTGCCAGCAGCTCGCCTACAGGTTCAAACTCCTACGAGCAGTACTTC
>-|TRBJ2-2|-|TRBV27
CASSFWYANTGELFF
TGTGCCAGCAGTTTCTGGTATGCGAACACCGGGGAGCTGTTTTTT
>-|TRBJ2-7|-|TRBV7-8
CASSLTYRALDSYEQYF
TGTGCCAGCAGCCTAACATACCGGGCCCTGGACTCCTACGAGCAGTACTTC
>-|TRBJ1-1|-|TRBV6-5
CASSYGEKNTEAFF
TGTGCCAGCAGTTACGGGGAGAAGAACACTGAAGCTTTCTTT
>-|TRBJ2-3|-|TRBV14
CASSQDRVGADTQYF
TGTGCCAGCAGCCAAGATCGAGTGGGTGCGGATACGCAGTATTTT
>-|TRBJ2-3|-|TRBV7-9
CASSELLSRDSYTDTQYF
TGTGCCAGCAGCGAGTTATTGAGCCGGGACTCTTACACAGATACGCAGTATTTT
>-|TRBJ2-2|-|TRBV4-2
CASSQEMVQGPGELFF
TGTGCCAGCAGCCAAGAAATGGTGCAGGGGCCCGGGGAGCTGTTTTTT
>TRBD1|TRBJ1-1|medium-sized|TRBV27
CASSLSRGGAEAFF
TGTGCCAGCAGTTTATCGAGAGGGGGCGCTGAAGCTTTCTTT
>-|TRBJ2-7|-|TRBV2
CASEALLARLGEQYF
TGTGCCAGCGAGGCCCTGCTAGCGCGGCTTGGGGAGCAGTACTTC
>-|TRBJ2-7|-|TRBV6-1
CASTGTVIYEQYF
TGTGCCAGCACTGGGACTGTCATCTACGAGCAGTACTTC
>-|TRBJ1-4|-|TRBV7-9
CASSGPNEKLFF
TGTGCCAGCTCAGGACCTAATGAAAAACTGTTTTTT
>TRBD2|TRBJ2-7|-|TRBV27
CASSPLAGVPHEQYF
TGTGCCAGCAGTCCTTTAGCGGGAGTTCCCCACGAGCAGTACTTC
>TRBD2|TRBJ2-2|-|TRBV7-9
CASTLEWGGTGELFF
TGTGCCAGCACCCTCGAATGGGGGGGTACCGGGGAGCTGTTTTTT
>TRBD2|TRBJ2-1|-|TRBV9
CASSVGTSGEQFF
TGTGCCAGCAGCGTGGGGACTAGCGGGGAGCAGTTCTTC
>TRBD2|TRBJ2-3|-|TRBV6-5
CASSYSGRGTDTQYF
TGTGCCAGCAGTTACTCGGGGCGGGGGACAGATACGCAGTATTTT
>-|TRBJ1-2|few|TRBV7-9
CASSSPGDIPRGYGYTF
TGTGCCAGCAGCTCCCCAGGGGATATCCCTAGGGGTTATGGCTACACCTTC
>-|TRBJ1-1|-|TRBV19
CASRLGGAAFF
TGTGCCAGTAGGCTGGGAGGGGCAGCTTTCTTT
>-|TRBJ2-3|-|TRBV7-9
CATLPPRVTDTQYF
TGTGCCACCCTCCCCCCGCGGGTTACAGATACGCAGTATTTT
>-|TRBJ2-7|-|TRBV11-1
CASSYEGSYEQYF
TGTGCCAGCAGCTACGAGGGGTCCTACGAGCAGTACTTC
>-|TRBJ1-1|-|TRBV4-1
CASSQDRAGEAFF
TGCGCCAGCAGCCAAGATAGGGCAGGTGAAGCTTTCTTT
>-|TRBJ2-7|-|TRBV7-9
CASSLVGGGSLSYEQYF
TGTGCCAGCAGCTTAGTTGGGGGCGGGAGTCTTTCCTACGAGCAGTACTTC
>TRBD2|TRBJ2-7|-|TRBV5-5
CASSLLLAGYEQYF
TGTGCCAGCAGCTTATTACTAGCGGGATACGAGCAGTACTTC
>-|TRBJ1-4|-|TRBV27
CASSPGITTNEKLFF
TGTGCCAGCAGCCCGGGGATTACAACTAATGAAAAACTGTTTTTT
>-|TRBJ1-2|-|TRBV30
CAWSKGRWSGYTF
TGTGCCTGGAGTAAAGGGAGGTGGTCTGGCTACACCTTC
>-|TRBJ2-7|-|TRBV13
CASSSPDGYEQYF
TGTGCCAGCAGCTCCCCCGACGGCTACGAGCAGTACTTC
>TRBD1|TRBJ1-1|-|TRBV10-3
CAIRRTGANTEAFF
TGTGCCATCAGGAGGACAGGGGCCAACACTGAAGCTTTCTTT
>-|TRBJ1-1|-|TRBV30
CAWSVSSGNTEAFF
TGTGCCTGGAGTGTGTCTTCAGGGAACACTGAAGCTTTCTTT
>TRBD2|TRBJ2-7|-|TRBV6-1
CASGPGLTYEQYF
TGTGCCAGCGGGCCGGGACTAACCTACGAGCAGTACTTC
>-|TRBJ2-1|once|TRBV7-6
CASSRPYNEQFF
TGTGCCAGCAGCCGTCCCTACAATGAGCAGTTCTTC
>TRBD2|TRBJ2-1|-|TRBV27
CASSFGTSGINEQFF
TGTGCCAGCAGTTTCGGGACTAGCGGGATCAATGAGCAGTTCTTC
>-|TRBJ2-7|once|TRBV7-6
CASSLESSLGLYEQYF
TGTGCCAGCAGCTTAGAGTCTTCACTGGGACTCTACGAGCAGTACTTC
>-|TRBJ1-1|-|TRBV4-1
CASSQGQGNTEAFF
TGCGCCAGCAGCCAAGGACAAGGGAACACTGAAGCTTTCTTT
>TRBD2|TRBJ2-7|once|TRBV11-3
CASSLWTSGSSYEQYF
TGTGCCAGCAGCCTCTGGACTAGCGGGAGCTCCTACGAGCAGTACTTC
>TRBD1|TRBJ2-1|once|TRBV28
CASSPTGGWDEQFF
TGTGCCAGCAGTCCTACAGGGGGCTGGGATGAGCAGTTCTTC
>TRBD1|TRBJ1-1|-|TRBV13
CASSQVGLQGGTEAFF
TGTGCCAGCAGCCAAGTGGGCTTACAGGGGGGAACTGAAGCTTTCTTT
>TRBD1|TRBJ1-2|-|TRBV4-2
CASSRETGAGRGYTF
TGTGCCAGCAGCCGAGAAACAGGGGCTGGGCGGGGCTACACCTTC
>-|TRBJ2-2|-|TRBV9
CASTKGGRGGETGELFF
TGTGCCAGCACTAAAGGGGGCAGGGGAGGTGAAACCGGGGAGCTGTTTTTT
>TRBD2|TRBJ2-1|-|TRBV11-2
CASSLGGSGYNEQFF
TGTGCCAGCAGCTTAGGCGGGAGTGGGTACAATGAGCAGTTCTTC